This T cell receptor (beta chain) was found in a study of human T cells and chemical hapten exposure. Study summary: 0.01% DPC was applied to the upper back in patch tests, which were read at 6 days.

There are a few counts of this clonotype. No antigen is known for it. The time point here: patch test 3, about 24 weeks after DPC sensitization. Regarding treatment: therapeutic diphenylcyclopropenone sensitization with weekly scalp DPC. This CDR3 is 15 amino acids long. The germline gives CDR1 SGHTA, CDR2 FQGTGA. J was trimmed by 6 bases and V by 4 bases; bases with no gene match: 2. TCRdb re-called the RACE reads through MiXCR, storing one row per CDR3 protein. The table lists 55,000 to 75,000 distinct CDR3 sequences, roughly an eighth of them singletons. Broader study findings: Against controls, expanded TCRs gave rise to significantly more large CDR3 similarity clusters.

The TCR was taken from a man aged 25-40 years with alopecia areata. Some clones in this sample may be carry-over from other donors' samples. The sample consisted of whole blood, taken in connection with sensitization to the hapten diphenylcyclopropenone (DPC). The chain has TRBV7-3 and TRBJ2-1, with 14 positions matching TRBD2. The CDR3 DNA follows: TGTGCCAGCAGCTCGGGACTAGCGGGGGCCAATGAGCAGTTCTTC. Protein sequence: CASSSGLAGANEQFF.